These T cell receptor beta chains were read from a single sample in a study of cytomegalovirus exposure and HLA in healthy donors. The method was immunoSEQ multiplex PCR; TCRdb's version includes in-frame clones alone and lacks a portion of them. The data show 85,000 to 100,000 clones, 78% seen once. The source material was PBMCs. These TCRs come from a woman aged 60 to 75 in good health and CMV-seronegative. CDR3s include the opening cysteine and the closing phenylalanine or tryptophan. Each record gives: J gene, V gene, D gene, CDR3 protein. The D gene is left open where the match is weak.

J gene: TRBJ2-7
V gene: TRBV28
D gene: TRBD2
CDR3 protein: CASSFSGAGGDEQYF

J gene: TRBJ1-3
V gene: TRBV2
D gene: NA
CDR3 protein: CASSERDFSGNTIYF

J gene: TRBJ2-3
V gene: TRBV5-6
D gene: TRBD1
CDR3 protein: CASSSGTATDTQYF

J gene: TRBJ2-7
V gene: TRBV7-8
D gene: NA
CDR3 protein: CASSLGGTYEQYF

J gene: NA
V gene: TRBV2
D gene: TRBD1
CDR3 protein: CASSLTGSYEQYF

J gene: TRBJ2-1
V gene: TRBV5-6
D gene: TRBD1
CDR3 protein: CASSLQSQGVWDEQFF

J gene: TRBJ1-4
V gene: TRBV7-2
D gene: NA
CDR3 protein: CASSLPGEKLFF

J gene: TRBJ2-1
V gene: TRBV30
D gene: NA
CDR3 protein: CAWIRDSYNEQFF

J gene: TRBJ2-7
V gene: TRBV7-6
D gene: TRBD2
CDR3 protein: CASSLGGLAGDEQYF

J gene: TRBJ2-5
V gene: TRBV5-1
D gene: TRBD1
CDR3 protein: CASSLGSFYRTGQETQYF

J gene: TRBJ2-1
V gene: TRBV9
D gene: TRBD2
CDR3 protein: CASSRRPGLAGLNEQFF

J gene: TRBJ2-7
V gene: TRBV25-1
D gene: TRBD1
CDR3 protein: CASSASTGTYEQYF

J gene: TRBJ1-3
V gene: TRBV19
D gene: TRBD1
CDR3 protein: CASTMGTDSGNTIYF

J gene: TRBJ2-5
V gene: TRBV12-5
D gene: NA
CDR3 protein: CASGLGRERRVETQYF

J gene: TRBJ1-5
V gene: TRBV28
D gene: NA
CDR3 protein: CASSFGGQPQHF

J gene: TRBJ2-3
V gene: TRBV7-2
D gene: TRBD2
CDR3 protein: CASSLVKLAGAGTDTQYF

J gene: TRBJ1-6
V gene: TRBV6-4
D gene: NA
CDR3 protein: CASSDDQGQTLHF

J gene: TRBJ1-5
V gene: TRBV28
D gene: NA
CDR3 protein: CASTPGVDQPQHF

J gene: TRBJ2-7
V gene: TRBV5-1
D gene: TRBD2
CDR3 protein: CASSPSGGRSYEQYF

J gene: TRBJ2-3
V gene: TRBV5-4
D gene: NA
CDR3 protein: CASTRPGADTQYF

J gene: TRBJ2-7
V gene: TRBV14
D gene: NA
CDR3 protein: CASSHLHPGEQYF

J gene: TRBJ1-1
V gene: TRBV6-5
D gene: TRBD1
CDR3 protein: CASRRTGVNTEAFF